The clone carrying this TCR beta chain was found many times. Antigen: not known. At one of its ends the junction is not consistent with the germline gene, which may arise from a read error. TCRdb processed the multiplex PCR reads anew with MiXCR; each CDR3 protein has one entry. The table shows 140,000 to 150,000 distinct CDR3 sequences, with less than 35% occurring only once. CDR3 length: 13 amino acids. CDR1 is MNHEY and CDR2 is SVGAGI in the germline V gene. This specimen belongs to a study of breast tumors, draining lymph nodes, adjacent tissues. Study conclusions and caveats: The lymph node origin of tumor T cells was framed as consistent with a hypothesis, not demonstrated. Luminal-like breast cancer showed significantly greater tumor-nontumor repertoire similarity than basal-like breast cancer did.

The lymph nodes were axillary draining lymph nodes from breast cancer patients. V gene TRBV6-5 combines with J gene TRBJ2-3, with D perhaps matching TRBD2 (5 bases). The sequenced material came from axillary lymph node tissue. This TCR was sampled from a female donor with breast cancer. Some clones in this sample may be carry-over from other donors' samples. Here the CDR3 DNA reads TGTGCCAGCAGTCACTCGAGGGCGGATACGCAGTATTTT. Its protein is CASSHSRADTQYF.